The clone carrying this T cell receptor (beta chain) was counted between two and nine times. Its target is unknown. A junction end diverges from the germline sequence, so it may reflect a read error. The record originates from a study of T cell repertoires in cytomegalovirus infection. TCRdb re-called the reads through MiXCR, storing one row per CDR3 protein. The profile shows fewer than 130,000 distinct CDR3 sequences, around 40% of them singletons. The CDR3 loop spans 13 amino acids. The germline V gene has CDR1 SEHNR and CDR2 FQNEAQ (reference sequence). The sequence was obtained from a human donor in good health (CMV status not recorded). Some clones in this sample may be carry-over from other donors' samples. The sequenced sample was CD8+ T cells from cultured PBMCs, obtained from culture after CMV antigen stimulation. V and J are TRBV7-9 and TRBJ1-2; D not certain. As DNA, the CDR3 is TGTGCCAGCAGCTTAGCCGGTAACCATGGCTACACCTTC. As protein: CASSLAGNHGYTF.